This T cell receptor (beta chain) was sequenced during a study of T cell repertoires in cytomegalovirus infection. TCRdb used MiXCR to reprocess the reads, holding one entry per CDR3 protein. The data contain about 310,000 distinct CDR3 sequences, roughly 15% of them singletons. At least ten counts were recorded for this clonotype. The TCR comes from a human donor in good health (CMV status not recorded). Some clones in this sample may be carry-over from other donors' samples. The source material was PBMCs.

CDR3 coding DNA: TGTGCCAGCAGCTCGATAGGACAGGGAAGAACCGGGGAGCTGTTTTTT. This codes for CASSSIGQGRTGELFF. This rearrangement joins TRBV5-8 to TRBJ2-2; 8 bases map to TRBD1. The germline V gene has CDR1 SGHTS and CDR2 YDEGEE. V shed 3 bases, J shed 5 bases, and the junction held 9 bases outside the gene matches. This CDR3 contains 16 residues. The full variable domain, with the rest looked up from reference TRBV5-8 and TRBJ2-2, is EAGVTQSPTHLIKTRGQQATLRCSPISGHTSVYWYQQALGLGLQFLLWYDEGEERNRGNFPPRFSGRQFPNYSSELNVNALELEDSALYLCASSSIGQGRTGELFFGEGSRLTVL.